This T cell receptor (beta chain) was observed in a study of radiotherapy plus CTLA-4 blockade in lung cancer. Trimming removed 0 bases at V and 1 base at J, with 7 bases between. This CDR3 is 16 amino acids long. Germline-derived CDR1 and CDR2 are MNHEY and SVGAGI. The repertoire was sequenced with immunoSEQ multiplex PCR; TCRdb's copy has only in-frame clones and lacks some. The data contain 75,000 to 100,000 clones, around 88% of them singletons. The input for sequencing was peripheral blood, taken from a patient treated with radiotherapy plus ipilimumab. The chain carries TRBV6-5 and TRBJ2-6; D may be TRBD1 or TRBD2 (5 bases each). This TCR derives from a human donor with non-small cell lung cancer that progressed on radiotherapy plus ipilimumab. In DNA, the CDR3 is TGTGCCAGCAGTTACTCGGGGGTTTCTGGGGCCAACGTCCTGACTTTC. It is translated as CASSYSGVSGANVLTF.